This TCR beta chain was identified during a study of CXCR3-negative and CXCR3-positive naive CD8 T cells. There are 16 residues in the CDR3. CDR1 is LGHDT and CDR2 is YNNKEL in the germline V gene (reference sequence). This clonotype is medium-sized by frequency. Preparation of TRB cDNA libraries relied on 5' RACE carrying UMI labels. Reanalyzing the 5' RACE reads, TCRdb keeps one entry per CDR3 protein, without DNA. The sample holds 20,000 to 30,000 distinct CDR3 sequences. The chain uses TRBV3-1 and TRBJ2-7; checking the TCRdb D call of TRBD1 is not possible without DNA. The clonotype comes from a human donor in good health. Some clones in this sample may be carry-over from other donors' samples. Material for sequencing was naive CXCR3- CD8+ T cells from blood. Subset in this sample: CD45RO-CCR7+CD27+CD95- naive CD8+ T cells lacking CXCR3 (TNR3-). The CDR3 region is CASSQDRRGLTYEQYF.